Each of the 32 T cell receptor beta chains below was sequenced from the same sample in a study of T cells after yellow fever vaccination. TCRdb called the 5' RACE reads again in MiXCR, with one record for every CDR3 protein. Of approximately 550,000 distinct CDR3 sequences detected, roughly 14% appear once; the ten largest clones hold roughly 13%. The sample in question was PBMCs, obtained on the day of the yellow fever booster vaccination. The source is a man aged 25 to 40 who received the YFV17D yellow fever vaccine.

The gene calls are TRBV20-1 and TRBJ2-7, with D uncertain. Germline V gene data show CDR1 as DFQATT and CDR2 as SNEGSKA (reference sequence). Trimming cost V 3 bases and J 6 bases, with 9 bases left between them. This CDR3 spans 11 amino acids. In nucleotides, the CDR3 is TGCAGTGCTAGGGTGCCGCCCGAGCAGTACTTC. Translated: CSARVPPEQYF.

This clonotype appeared a few times. This rearrangement joins TRBV12-3 or TRBV12-4 to TRBJ2-1, with D hard to call. The CDR3 contains 14 residues. The V gene lost 5 bases and the J gene lost 2 bases, with 10 bases spanning the gap. CDR3: CASSQTYPYNEQFF. In DNA form, the CDR3 reads TGTGCCAGCAGTCAGACATACCCCTACAATGAGCAGTTCTTC.

The chain couples TRBV25-1 to TRBJ1-6, with TRBD1 identical over 8 bases. Germline trimming cut 6 bases from V and 7 bases from J; bases unmatched to any gene: 2. Germline CDR1 and CDR2: MGHDK and SYGVNS. The CDR3 spans 13 residues. In DNA form, the CDR3 reads TGTGCCAGCAGACAGGGGGTCAATTCACCCCTCCACTTT. It specifies CASRQGVNSPLHF.

Concerning this clonotype itself: At one end, the junction sequence differs from germline, possibly due to a read error. This chain connects TRBV11-2 to TRBJ2-1, with a tentative D call TRBD1 (6 bases). CDR1 is SGHAT, CDR2 FQNNGV, per germline. The CDR3 covers 17 residues. CDR3 DNA sequence: TGTGCCAGCAGCGTAGAGATTATGGACAGTTACAACAATGAGCAGTTCTTC. It specifies CASSVEIMDSYNNEQFF. Complete variable domain (other parts from reference TRBV11-2 and TRBJ2-1): EAGVAQSPRYKIIEKRQSVAFWCNPISGHATLYWYQQILGQGPKLLIQFQNNGVVDDSQLPKDRFSAERLKGVDSTLKIQPAKLEDSAVYLCASSVEIMDSYNNEQFFGPGTRLTVL.

This clonotype was counted ten times or more. This chain joins TRBV5-1 and TRBJ2-1, with 9 bases fitting TRBD2. V lost 1 base to trimming and J lost 3 bases; unmatched junction nucleotides: 2. Germline values: CDR1 SGHRS, CDR2 YFSETQ. This CDR3 is built from 15 residues. This chain's CDR3 is CASSLLTSGYNEQFF. The CDR3 nucleotides read TGCGCCAGCAGCTTGTTGACTAGCGGCTACAATGAGCAGTTCTTC.

The chain recombines TRBV24-1 with TRBJ2-1, with D perhaps matching TRBD2 (6 bases). This CDR3 is built from 12 residues. The V gene lost 7 bases and the J gene lost 8 bases, with 11 bases spanning the gap. The germline V gene has CDR1 KGHDR and CDR2 SFDVKD. For the CDR3, the DNA is TGTGCCACCAGGGGCGGGATGGATGAGCAGTTCTTC. Residues: CATRGGMDEQFF.

This clonotype was seen more than once but under ten times. The chain couples TRBV6-2 or TRBV6-3 to TRBJ1-4; D is undetermined. Germline lookup yields CDR1 MNHEY and CDR2 SVGEGT. V lost 7 bases to trimming and J lost 5 bases, with 8 bases between them. The CDR3 consists of 12 residues. CDR3 DNA: TGTGCCAGCAACAGCATGAATGAAAAACTGTTTTTT. This encodes CASNSMNEKLFF.

The chain is built from TRBV7-6 and TRBJ2-6; 11 bases are shared with TRBD1. From germline, CDR1 is SGHVS and CDR2 FNYEAQ. The CDR3 spans 16 residues. Germline trimming cut 5 bases from V and 6 bases from J; bases unmatched to any gene: 6. The CDR3 sequence: CASSPTGQGEANVLTF. As DNA, the CDR3 is TGTGCCAGCAGCCCAACGGGACAGGGGGAGGCCAACGTCCTGACTTTC.

The rearrangement uses TRBV12-3 or TRBV12-4 and TRBJ1-5; possible D gene TRBD1, 5 bases. V shed 7 bases and J shed 2 bases, with 15 bases lying between them. The CDR3 totals 15 residues. The CDR3 coding sequence is TGTGCCAGCAACTCTAATGTGGGGGGCAATCAGCCCCAGCATTTT. It encodes CASNSNVGGNQPQHF.

This clonotype turned up a few times. The chain couples TRBV5-8 to TRBJ2-5; D is undetermined. Germline V CDR1 and CDR2: SGHTS, YDEGEE. The CDR3 extends over 15 amino acids. Trimming removed 1 base from V and 0 bases from J, with 10 bases in between. DNA of the CDR3: TGTGCCAGCAGCTTGACCACAGCGTACCAAGAGACCCAGTACTTC. This codes for CASSLTTAYQETQYF.

CDR3 sequence: CASSPNPGGTEAFF. The DNA of the CDR3 is TGTGCCAGCTCACCAAATCCTGGGGGCACTGAAGCTTTCTTT. The rearrangement joins TRBV18 to TRBJ1-1; tentatively, D is TRBD1 (5 bases). Looked up from germline, CDR1 is KGHSH and CDR2 is LQKENI. This CDR3 is 14 amino acids long. V lost 2 bases to trimming and J lost 4 bases, with 11 bases between them. Complete variable domain (other parts from reference TRBV18 and TRBJ1-1): NAGVMQNPRHLVRRRGQEARLRCSPMKGHSHVYWYRQLPEEGLKFMVYLQKENIIDESGMPKERFSAEFPKEGPSILRIQQVVRGDSAAYFCASSPNPGGTEAFFGQGTRLTVV.

This chain joins TRBV7-9 and TRBJ1-2; the D is unclear. Between the trimmed V and J ends, which lost 4 bases and 4 bases, there was a span of 13 bases. The CDR3 runs 14 residues. CDR1 and CDR2 from the germline V gene are SEHNR and FQNEAQ (reference sequence). The CDR3 loop is CASSYQPSTYGYTF. Written as DNA, the CDR3 is TGTGCCAGCAGCTACCAGCCATCGACCTATGGCTACACCTTC.

This clonotype was recorded many times. The chain couples TRBV4-3 to TRBJ2-3, with 8 nucleotides matching TRBD1. Trimming removed 2 bases from V and 2 bases from J; junction bases left unmatched: 9. The germline V gene has CDR1 LGHNA and CDR2 YSLEER. This CDR3 is 17 amino acids long. The CDR3 nucleotides are TGCGCCAGCAGCCAAACCTACAGGGGGGACCTCACAGATACGCAGTATTTT. Translated: CASSQTYRGDLTDTQYF.

This clonotype was detected many times. The chain couples TRBV12-3 or TRBV12-4 to TRBJ1-2, with TRBD1 as a possible D gene (5 bases). The CDR3 loop spans 11 amino acids. The V end was cut by 7 bases, the J end by 14 bases, with 17 bases between. CDR3 sequence: CASTPGRDLTF. Written as DNA, the CDR3 is TGTGCCAGCACCCCAGGCAGGGATCTGACCTTC.

The chain recombines TRBV5-4 with TRBJ1-6; 8 bases fit TRBD1. This CDR3 comprises 14 residues. J lost 7 bases, V lost 4 bases, and 4 bases had no gene match. Germline-derived CDR1 and CDR2 are SGHNT and YYREEE (reference sequence). CDR3 sequence (DNA): TGTGCCAGCAGCCTGGACAGGGACAATTCACCCCTCCACTTT. Amino acid sequence: CASSLDRDNSPLHF.

The J gene is TRBJ2-2, the V gene TRBV9, with TRBD2 matching 8 bases. V lost 0 bases and J lost 3; bases outside the gene matches: 4. The CDR3 runs to 16 residues. Germline V gene lookup returns CDR1 SGDLS and CDR2 YYNGEE. The CDR3 here is CASSVVSSGYTGELFF. The CDR3 region has the DNA TGTGCCAGCAGCGTAGTCTCTAGCGGGTACACCGGGGAGCTGTTTTTT.

This clonotype showed up just once. The chain uses TRBV29-1 and TRBJ2-7, with D maybe TRBD1 (6 bases). Germline V gives CDR1 SQVTM, CDR2 ANQGSEA. The CDR3 sequence is 13 residues long. Trimming cost V 5 bases and J 4 bases, with 15 bases left between them. CDR3 loop: CSVTGSGAYEQYF. For the CDR3, the DNA is TGCAGCGTTACCGGGTCAGGGGCATACGAGCAGTACTTC.

This clonotype was detected a few times. The V and J genes are TRBV29-1 and TRBJ1-1, with D unclear. Germline CDR1 and CDR2: SQVTM and ANQGSEA. This CDR3 contains 14 residues. V was trimmed by 7 bases and J by 6 bases, leaving 21 bases between them. CDR3: CSALGNPAYAEAFF. DNA for the CDR3: TGCAGCGCACTGGGGAATCCTGCATATGCTGAAGCTTTCTTT.

This clonotype was seen a few times. The genes are TRBV30 and TRBJ2-2; D is perhaps TRBD2 (6 bases). Germline V CDR1 and CDR2: GTSNPN, SVGIG (reference sequence). V lost 4 bases, J lost 8 bases, and 17 bases lay in between. The CDR3 length is 14 residues. The CDR3 sequence: CAWNKDIRGGELFF. In DNA, the CDR3 is TGTGCCTGGAACAAGGACATCCGGGGGGGGGAGCTGTTTTTT.

The rearrangement uses TRBV10-2 and TRBJ1-5; a weak D match, TRBD1 (6 bases). The germline gives CDR1 WSHSY, CDR2 SAAADI. This CDR3 region has 15 residues. Trimming cost V 4 bases and J 7 bases, with 17 bases left between them. CDR3 nucleotides: TGCGCCAGCAGTGGGGGGGCGCAGGGGCAGCAGCCCCAGCATTTT. Amino acids: CASSGGAQGQQPQHF.

This clonotype was counted once. The rearrangement uses TRBV5-1 and TRBJ2-1; D may be TRBD2 (6 bases). V was clipped by 4 bases and J by 8 bases, with 13 bases between them. CDR1 is SGHRS and CDR2 is YFSETQ in the germline V gene. The CDR3 runs to 13 residues. CDR3 coding DNA: TGCGCCAGCAGCCCCCGACTAGGCGATGAGCAGTTCTTC. Amino acid sequence: CASSPRLGDEQFF.

The genes are TRBV3-1 and TRBJ2-1; no clear D gene. The germline CDR1 and CDR2 sequences are LGHDT and YNNKEL (reference sequence). Trimming pared 2 bases from V and 10 bases from J, leaving 6 bases between. The CDR3 contains 11 residues. CDR3 in amino acids: CASSQSEEQFF. As DNA, the CDR3 is TGTGCCAGCAGCCAAAGTGAGGAGCAGTTCTTC.

The rearrangement joins TRBV3-1 to TRBJ1-1, with 7 bases aligning to TRBD1. V was clipped by 3 bases and J by 10 bases; unmatched bases: 11. The CDR3 has 14 residues. The germline V gene encodes CDR1 LGHDT and CDR2 YNNKEL (reference sequence). CDR3 sequence reads: CASSHTTGERGAFF. CDR3 nucleotides: TGTGCCAGCAGCCATACCACAGGGGAAAGGGGAGCTTTCTTT.

This clonotype was seen a handful of times. The rearrangement uses TRBV12-3 or TRBV12-4 and TRBJ1-2, with unresolved D. Trimming shortened V by 1 base and J by 4 bases, and 7 bases separated the two germline ends. The length of the CDR3 is 13 residues. The chain's CDR3 is CASSLGNVYGYTF. As DNA, the CDR3 is TGTGCCAGCAGTTTAGGGAATGTCTATGGCTACACCTTC.

The chain links TRBV20-1 to TRBJ2-7, with TRBD2 identical over 10 bases. Germline assignment: CDR1 DFQATT and CDR2 SNEGSKA (reference sequence). Unmatched junction bases numbered 4, after V lost 4 bases and J lost 4 bases. The CDR3 sequence is 13 residues long. The CDR3 reads CSAKSGLAYEQYF. In nucleotides, the CDR3 is TGCAGTGCTAAATCGGGACTAGCGTACGAGCAGTACTTC.

The chain combines TRBV4-1 with TRBJ2-7, with D possibly matching TRBD2 (6 bases). The length of the CDR3 is 17 residues. Trimming pared 3 bases from V and 4 bases from J, leaving 22 bases between. Germline V gives CDR1 MGHRA, CDR2 YSYEKL. The CDR3 nucleotides are TGCGCCAGCAGCCAGAATCCGATCGGAGGGACCGATTACGAGCAGTACTTC. Its protein product is CASSQNPIGGTDYEQYF.

This clonotype has at least ten counts. This chain joins TRBV5-1 and TRBJ2-1; no clear D gene. The V and J ends lost 4 bases and 2 bases respectively, with 16 bases between them. The CDR3 totals 16 residues. Germline CDR1 reads SGHRS; CDR2 reads YFSETQ. The CDR3 reads CASSPSSGPPYNEQFF. The CDR3 nucleotides read TGCGCCAGCAGCCCAAGTAGTGGACCCCCCTACAATGAGCAGTTCTTC.

J is TRBJ1-1 and V is TRBV20-1, with a possible D match to TRBD1 (5 bases). The CDR3 covers 16 residues. Germline V gene lookup returns CDR1 DFQATT and CDR2 SNEGSKA (reference sequence). V lost 0 bases and J 3 bases, leaving 17 bases between the germline ends. DNA of the CDR3: TGCAGTGCTAGAGATCTTATGGTCGGGGGGGACACTGAAGCTTTCTTT. This codes for CSARDLMVGGDTEAFF.

This clonotype occurred a few times. The genes are TRBV30 and TRBJ2-2; D might be TRBD1 (6 bases). This CDR3 comprises 15 residues. Germline V gene lookup returns CDR1 GTSNPN and CDR2 SVGIG (reference sequence). V was shortened by 3 bases and J by 6 bases, with 17 bases between the two germline ends. The CDR3 sequence is CAWSQGKTIPGELFF. Here the CDR3 DNA reads TGTGCCTGGAGCCAGGGGAAGACTATTCCCGGGGAGCTGTTTTTT.

This clonotype has just a few counts. This chain connects TRBV6-5 to TRBJ2-4, with D tentatively TRBD2 (5 bases). The V gene's germline CDR1 is MNHEY and CDR2 SVGAGI. The germline V and J ends were trimmed by 7 bases and 0 bases, with 13 bases remaining between them. This CDR3 is built from 15 residues. The CDR3 nucleotides are TGTGCCAGCATTAGTAGTGGAGGAGCCAAAAACATTCAGTACTTC. It translates to CASISSGGAKNIQYF.

CDR3 bases: TGTGCCAGCAGTTACCGACCATCTGAGCAGTTCTTC. Translating gives CASSYRPSEQFF. The rearrangement links TRBV6-2 or TRBV6-3 to TRBJ2-1; no definite D call. The CDR3 length is 12 residues. From germline, CDR1 is MNHEY and CDR2 SVGEGT. Between the trimmed V and J ends, which lost 2 bases and 9 bases, there was a span of 8 bases.

The genes are TRBV5-1 and TRBJ2-7; D gene uncertain. There are 13 residues in the CDR3. Germline lookup yields CDR1 SGHRS and CDR2 YFSETQ. V gave up 4 bases and J gave up 5 bases, with 13 bases separating them. CDR3 residues: CASSSVSLNEQYF. The CDR3 DNA reads as TGCGCCAGCAGCAGTGTCTCCCTCAACGAGCAGTACTTC. The full variable domain, its missing parts supplied by reference TRBV5-1 and TRBJ2-7, is KAGVTQTPRYLIKTRGQQVTLSCSPISGHRSVSWYQQTPGQGLQFLFEYFSETQRNKGNFPGRFSGRQFSNSRSEMNVSTLELGDSALYLCASSSVSLNEQYFGPGTRLTVT.